The entry that follows covers one T cell receptor beta chain sequence. Other nucleotide sequences in the sample specify the same CDR3. This specimen comes from a study of blood T cell repertoires in COVID-19. Study at large: Both acute and convalescent COVID-19 samples were obtained from the United States, Italy and Spain. The cDNA or gDNA used as material had been derived from T cells, B-cell-depleted T cells, or PBMCs.

Original methodology: Cell counts per sample came from amplifying reference gene primers. Assay used: immunoSEQ multiplex PCR; TCRdb lists only in-frame clones, some missing. V and J calls and clone size follow that table, whereas D and trimming were derived from the DNA. In the table there are over 250,000 clones, 75% to 90% of which are singletons. Sequenced sample: peripheral blood. The TCR sequence derives from an older woman with acute or convalescent COVID-19.

CDR3 sequence: CASSRDRASTDTQYF. The CDR3 nucleotides read TGTGCCAGCAGTAGAGACAGGGCTAGCACAGATACGCAGTATTTT. The rearrangement uses TRBV2 and TRBJ2-3, with TRBD1 matching over 7 bases. Germline V gene data show CDR1 as SNHLY and CDR2 as FYNNEI. The CDR3 consists of 15 residues. V lost 5 bases to trimming and J lost 0 bases; unmatched junction nucleotides: 5.